Listed below are T cell receptor beta chains from one sample, sequenced in a study of human T cells and chemical hapten exposure. MiXCR, applied by TCRdb to the RACE reads, yields one record per CDR3 protein. The sample lists about 250,000 distinct CDR3 sequences, approximately 8% occurring once. The starting material was whole blood, obtained in connection with sensitization to the hapten diphenylcyclopropenone (DPC). The source of these receptors is a man aged 18 to 30 with alopecia areata. Some clones in this sample may be carry-over from other donors' samples. CDR3s include the opening cysteine and the closing phenylalanine or tryptophan. Each record gives: clone size, V gene, D gene, J gene, CDR3 protein, CDR3 DNA. The D gene is left open where the match is weak. Expanded clones get a size class; other rows say once, few or many, or leave the size out.

clone size: few
V gene: TRBV7-9
D gene: NA
J gene: TRBJ1-5
CDR3 protein: CASSLGGSVPNQPQHF
CDR3 DNA: TGTGCCAGCAGCTTAGGCGGGTCCGTCCCCAATCAGCCCCAGCATTTT

clone size: NA
V gene: TRBV12-3/TRBV12-4
D gene: NA
J gene: TRBJ1-1
CDR3 protein: CASSLISMNTEAFF
CDR3 DNA: TGTGCCAGCAGTTTGATATCCATGAACACTGAAGCTTTCTTT

clone size: NA
V gene: TRBV5-1
D gene: NA
J gene: TRBJ2-5
CDR3 protein: CASSSGAGIQETQYF
CDR3 DNA: TGCGCCAGCAGCTCGGGGGCGGGGATCCAAGAGACCCAGTACTTC

clone size: many
V gene: TRBV5-1
D gene: NA
J gene: TRBJ1-1
CDR3 protein: CASSWSYGNTEAFF
CDR3 DNA: TGCGCCAGCAGCTGGAGTTACGGTAACACTGAAGCTTTCTTT

clone size: NA
V gene: TRBV6-2/TRBV6-3
D gene: TRBD1
J gene: TRBJ1-1
CDR3 protein: CASSPWTGVGSTEAFF
CDR3 DNA: TGTGCCAGCAGTCCCTGGACAGGGGTCGGAAGCACTGAAGCTTTCTTT

clone size: many
V gene: TRBV27
D gene: NA
J gene: TRBJ1-5
CDR3 protein: CASATLQEHNQPQHF
CDR3 DNA: TGTGCCAGCGCAACTCTACAGGAACACAATCAGCCCCAGCATTTT

clone size: NA
V gene: TRBV20-1
D gene: TRBD2
J gene: TRBJ2-1
CDR3 protein: CSARVSGTSGDNEQFF
CDR3 DNA: TGCAGTGCTAGGGTTTCCGGGACTAGCGGGGACAATGAGCAGTTCTTC

clone size: few
V gene: TRBV7-9
D gene: NA
J gene: TRBJ1-1
CDR3 protein: CASSWAGTPNTEAFF
CDR3 DNA: TGTGCCAGCAGCTGGGCCGGGACACCGAACACTGAAGCTTTCTTT

clone size: few
V gene: TRBV29-1
D gene: NA
J gene: TRBJ1-1
CDR3 protein: CSVDHGSGAFF
CDR3 DNA: TGCAGCGTTGATCATGGCAGTGGGGCTTTCTTT

clone size: few
V gene: TRBV9
D gene: TRBD1
J gene: TRBJ2-7
CDR3 protein: CASSLTGTGIPEQYF
CDR3 DNA: TGTGCCAGCAGCCTTACCGGGACAGGGATACCCGAGCAGTACTTC

clone size: many
V gene: TRBV6-2/TRBV6-3
D gene: NA
J gene: TRBJ2-7
CDR3 protein: CASSYSKRDRSYEQYF
CDR3 DNA: TGTGCCAGCAGTTACTCGAAAAGAGACAGGTCCTACGAGCAGTACTTC

clone size: NA
V gene: TRBV5-1
D gene: NA
J gene: TRBJ2-7
CDR3 protein: CASSLEGRSYERYF
CDR3 DNA: TGCGCCAGCAGCTTGGAAGGCAGGAGCTACGAGCGGTACTTC

clone size: few
V gene: TRBV21-1
D gene: NA
J gene: TRBJ1-6
CDR3 protein: CASSKGRGGSYNSPLHF
CDR3 DNA: TGTGCCAGCAGCAAAGGGCGGGGAGGGTCCTATAATTCACCCCTCCACTTT

clone size: NA
V gene: TRBV24-1
D gene: TRBD1
J gene: TRBJ2-7
CDR3 protein: CATSDTGTGYEQYF
CDR3 DNA: TGTGCCACCAGTGACACCGGGACAGGCTACGAGCAGTACTTC

clone size: few
V gene: TRBV6-2/TRBV6-3
D gene: TRBD1
J gene: TRBJ2-1
CDR3 protein: CASSSLTGGLEQFF
CDR3 DNA: TGTGCCAGCAGTAGCCTGACAGGGGGCTTAGAGCAGTTCTTC

clone size: few
V gene: TRBV11-2
D gene: NA
J gene: TRBJ2-1
CDR3 protein: CASTLLTAYNEQFF
CDR3 DNA: TGTGCCAGCACCCTACTGACAGCGTACAATGAGCAGTTCTTC

clone size: NA
V gene: TRBV4-1
D gene: TRBD1
J gene: TRBJ1-6
CDR3 protein: CASSRMTGGLRNSPLHF
CDR3 DNA: TGCGCCAGCAGCCGCATGACAGGGGGCCTAAGGAATTCACCCCTCCACTTT

clone size: NA
V gene: TRBV20-1
D gene: TRBD1
J gene: TRBJ1-5
CDR3 protein: CSASSLFWDSFNQPQHF
CDR3 DNA: TGCAGTGCTAGTTCTTTGTTTTGGGACAGCTTCAATCAGCCCCAGCATTTT

clone size: NA
V gene: TRBV4-1
D gene: NA
J gene: TRBJ1-4
CDR3 protein: CASSQWVGEKLFF
CDR3 DNA: TGCGCCAGCAGCCAATGGGTGGGGGAAAAACTGTTTTTT

clone size: few
V gene: TRBV18
D gene: TRBD1
J gene: TRBJ1-6
CDR3 protein: CASSPFRGRENSPLHF
CDR3 DNA: TGTGCCAGCTCACCATTTAGGGGGCGAGAGAATTCACCCCTCCACTTT

clone size: NA
V gene: TRBV7-2
D gene: TRBD2
J gene: TRBJ2-5
CDR3 protein: CASSSERGGQETQYF
CDR3 DNA: TGTGCCAGCAGCTCCGAGCGGGGGGGCCAAGAGACCCAGTACTTC

clone size: many
V gene: TRBV12-3/TRBV12-4
D gene: NA
J gene: TRBJ1-6
CDR3 protein: CASQAPGVSYSPLHF
CDR3 DNA: TGTGCCAGCCAGGCCCCTGGGGTCAGTTATTCACCCCTCCACTTT

clone size: NA
V gene: TRBV29-1
D gene: NA
J gene: TRBJ2-7
CDR3 protein: CSVGDIGYEQYF
CDR3 DNA: TGCAGCGTTGGGGACATTGGGTACGAGCAGTACTTC

clone size: many
V gene: TRBV27
D gene: NA
J gene: TRBJ1-3
CDR3 protein: CASSLPGNTIYF
CDR3 DNA: TGTGCCAGCAGTTTACCCGGAAACACCATATATTTT

clone size: few
V gene: TRBV7-9
D gene: NA
J gene: TRBJ1-1
CDR3 protein: CASSSEGAGTEAFF
CDR3 DNA: TGTGCCAGCAGCTCCGAAGGGGCGGGCACTGAAGCTTTCTTT

clone size: few
V gene: TRBV7-2
D gene: TRBD1
J gene: TRBJ2-5
CDR3 protein: CASSPGQLETQYF
CDR3 DNA: TGTGCCAGCAGCCCGGGACAGTTAGAGACCCAGTACTTC

clone size: many
V gene: TRBV4-3
D gene: NA
J gene: TRBJ1-4
CDR3 protein: CASSHWKETDEKLFF
CDR3 DNA: TGCGCCAGCAGCCATTGGAAGGAGACTGATGAAAAACTGTTTTTT

clone size: NA
V gene: TRBV7-9
D gene: NA
J gene: TRBJ1-5
CDR3 protein: CASSPGRWLGVSNQPQHF
CDR3 DNA: TGTGCCAGCAGCCCCGGACGGTGGTTAGGGGTTAGCAATCAGCCCCAGCATTTT